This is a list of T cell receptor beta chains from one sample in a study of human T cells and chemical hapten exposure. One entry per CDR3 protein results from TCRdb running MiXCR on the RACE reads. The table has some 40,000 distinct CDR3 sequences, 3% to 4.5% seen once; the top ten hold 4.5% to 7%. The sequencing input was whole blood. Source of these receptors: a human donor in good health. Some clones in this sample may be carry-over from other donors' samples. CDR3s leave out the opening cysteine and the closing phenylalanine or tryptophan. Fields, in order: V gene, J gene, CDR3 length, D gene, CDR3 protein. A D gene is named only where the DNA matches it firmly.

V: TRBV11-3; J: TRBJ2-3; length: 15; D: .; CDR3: ASSSRAGTTREDTQY
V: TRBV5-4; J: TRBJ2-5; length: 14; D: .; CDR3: ASSLPLGVAGETQY
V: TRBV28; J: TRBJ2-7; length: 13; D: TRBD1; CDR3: ASSPDRETRGEQY
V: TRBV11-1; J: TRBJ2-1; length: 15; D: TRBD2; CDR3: ASSSGLAGGAYNEQF
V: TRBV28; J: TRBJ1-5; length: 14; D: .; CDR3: ASSLSSRGAEKPQH
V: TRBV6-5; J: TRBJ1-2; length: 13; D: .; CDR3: ASSAGSLFNYGYT
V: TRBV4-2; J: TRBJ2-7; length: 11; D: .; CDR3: ASSQGDSGEQY
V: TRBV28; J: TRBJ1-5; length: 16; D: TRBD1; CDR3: ASPGPRTTGNGNQPQH
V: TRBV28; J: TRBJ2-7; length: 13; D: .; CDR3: ASRRPLGTSYEQY
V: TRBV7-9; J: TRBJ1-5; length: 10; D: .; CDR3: ASSFSNQPQH
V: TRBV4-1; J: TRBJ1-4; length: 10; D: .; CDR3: ASSLVDEKLF
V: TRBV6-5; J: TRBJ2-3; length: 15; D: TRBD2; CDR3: ASSSGTSGASTDTQY
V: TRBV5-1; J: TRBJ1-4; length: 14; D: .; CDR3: ASSLEGTLDNEKLF
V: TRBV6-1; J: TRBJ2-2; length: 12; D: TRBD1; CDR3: ATPDRAGTGELF
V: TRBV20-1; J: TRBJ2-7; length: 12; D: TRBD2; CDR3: SANSGATTYEQY
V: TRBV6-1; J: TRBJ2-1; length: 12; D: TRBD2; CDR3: AIKLAGEFREQF